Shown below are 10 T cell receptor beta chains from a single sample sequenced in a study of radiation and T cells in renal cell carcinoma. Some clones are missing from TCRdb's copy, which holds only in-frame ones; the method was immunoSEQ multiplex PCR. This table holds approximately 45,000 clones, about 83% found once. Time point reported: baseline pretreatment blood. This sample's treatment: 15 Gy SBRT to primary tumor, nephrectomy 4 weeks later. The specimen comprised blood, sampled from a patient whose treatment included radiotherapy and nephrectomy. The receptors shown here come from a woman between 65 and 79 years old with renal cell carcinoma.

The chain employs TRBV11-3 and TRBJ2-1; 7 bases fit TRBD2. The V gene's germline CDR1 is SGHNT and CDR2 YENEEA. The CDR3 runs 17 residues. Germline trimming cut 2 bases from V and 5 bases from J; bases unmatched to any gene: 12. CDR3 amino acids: CASSLNLVAGPDNEQFF. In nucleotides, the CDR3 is TGTGCCAGCAGCTTAAATCTAGTAGCGGGCCCAGACAATGAGCAGTTCTTC.

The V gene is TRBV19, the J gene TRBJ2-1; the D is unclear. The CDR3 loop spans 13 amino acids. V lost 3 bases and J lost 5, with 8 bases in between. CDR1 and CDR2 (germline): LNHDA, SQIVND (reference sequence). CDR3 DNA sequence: TGTGCCAGTAGTATCTTTTCCCACAATGAGCAGTTCTTC. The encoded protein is CASSIFSHNEQFF. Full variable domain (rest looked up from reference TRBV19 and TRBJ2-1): DGGITQSPKYLFRKEGQNVTLSCEQNLNHDAMYWYRQDPGQGLRLIYYSQIVNDFQKGDIAEGYSVSREKKESFPLTVTSAQKNPTAFYLCASSIFSHNEQFFGPGTRLTVL.

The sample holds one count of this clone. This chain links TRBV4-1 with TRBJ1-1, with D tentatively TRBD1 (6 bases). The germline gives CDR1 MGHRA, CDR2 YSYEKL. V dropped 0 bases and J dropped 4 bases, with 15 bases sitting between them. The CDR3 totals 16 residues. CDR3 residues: CASSQDGHRVGTEAFF. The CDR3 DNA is TGCGCCAGCAGCCAAGATGGACACAGGGTGGGCACTGAAGCTTTCTTT.

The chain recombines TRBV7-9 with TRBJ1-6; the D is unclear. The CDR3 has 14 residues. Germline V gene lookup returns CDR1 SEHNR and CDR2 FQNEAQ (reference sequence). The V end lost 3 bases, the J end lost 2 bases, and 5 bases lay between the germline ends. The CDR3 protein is CASSLQAYNSPLHF. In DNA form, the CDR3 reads TGTGCCAGCAGCTTGCAGGCCTATAATTCACCCCTCCACTTT.

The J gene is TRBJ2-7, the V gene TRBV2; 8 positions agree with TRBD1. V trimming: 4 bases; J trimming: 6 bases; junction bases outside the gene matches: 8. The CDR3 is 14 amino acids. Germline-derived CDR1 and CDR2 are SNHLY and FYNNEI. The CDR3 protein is CASSAYRGRTEQYF. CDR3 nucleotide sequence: TGTGCCAGCAGTGCTTACAGGGGGAGGACCGAGCAGTACTTC.

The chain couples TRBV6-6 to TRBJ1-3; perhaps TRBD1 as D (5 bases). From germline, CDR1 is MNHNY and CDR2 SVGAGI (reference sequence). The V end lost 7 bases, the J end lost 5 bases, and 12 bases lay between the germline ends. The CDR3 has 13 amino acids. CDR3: CASTDGGRNTIYF. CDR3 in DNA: TGTGCCAGCACCGACGGGGGTAGAAACACCATATATTTT.

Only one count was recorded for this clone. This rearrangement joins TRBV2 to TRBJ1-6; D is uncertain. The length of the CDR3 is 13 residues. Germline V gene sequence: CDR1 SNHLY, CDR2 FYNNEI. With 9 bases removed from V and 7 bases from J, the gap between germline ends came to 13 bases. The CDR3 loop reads CARQQSENSPLHF. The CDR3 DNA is TGTGCCAGACAACAGTCCGAGAATTCACCCCTCCACTTT.

CDR3 DNA: TGTGCCACCTCGGACAGGGTCGACCAGCCCCAGCATTTT. It encodes CATSDRVDQPQHF. V and J are TRBV15 and TRBJ1-5; TRBD1 aligns across 8 bases. This CDR3 is built from 13 residues. Germline CDR1 LNHNV, CDR2 YYDKDF (reference sequence). With V trimmed by 8 bases and J by 7 bases, 7 bases remained unmatched.

The CDR3, as DNA: TGTGCCAGCAGTAAGGCGGGAGCGGGGGAGCTGTTTTTT. Encoded protein: CASSKAGAGELFF. The rearrangement links TRBV25-1 to TRBJ2-2, with 7 nucleotides matching TRBD2. The J segment lost 8 bases and the V segment lost 5 bases, leaving 5 bases of the junction unmatched. Germline V gene lookup returns CDR1 MGHDK and CDR2 SYGVNS. There are 13 residues in the CDR3. The entire variable domain, with the rest obtained from reference TRBV25-1 and TRBJ2-2, is as follows: EADIYQTPRYLVIGTGKKITLECSQTMGHDKMYWYQQDPGMELHLIHYSYGVNSTEKGDLSSESTVSRIRTEHFPLTLESARPSHTSQYLCASSKAGAGELFFGEGSRLTVL.

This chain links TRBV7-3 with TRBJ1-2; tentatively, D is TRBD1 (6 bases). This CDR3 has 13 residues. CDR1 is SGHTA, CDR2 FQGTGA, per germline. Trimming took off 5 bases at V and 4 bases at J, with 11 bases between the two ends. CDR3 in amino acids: CASSPDRSYGYTF. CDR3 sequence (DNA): TGTGCCAGCAGCCCAGACAGGAGCTATGGCTACACCTTC.